Listed below are T cell receptor beta chains from one sample, sequenced in a study of cytomegalovirus exposure and HLA in healthy donors. Generated by immunoSEQ multiplex PCR, the TCRdb table keeps only in-frame clones and is missing some. The repertoire has around 150,000 clones, roughly 80% of them found once; the top ten carry 4.9%. Specimen: PBMCs. The receptor set was obtained from a male donor in good health and CMV-seronegative. Each CDR3 is given with its conserved first and last residue. A D gene is named only where the DNA matches it firmly. Only some rows state a clone size, as once, few, many or a class for expanded clones.

d_call: -
clone_size: -
v_call: TRBV29-1
j_call: TRBJ2-1
cdr3_aa: CSSEEVEQFF
cdr3_nt: TGCAGCTCCGAGGAGGTTGAGCAGTTCTTC

d_call: -
clone_size: -
v_call: TRBV5-4
j_call: TRBJ2-3
cdr3_aa: CASSPQAGLSTDTQYF
cdr3_nt: TGTGCCAGCAGCCCCCAAGCGGGCCTTAGCACAGATACGCAGTATTTT

d_call: TRBD2
clone_size: -
v_call: TRBV30
j_call: TRBJ2-5
cdr3_aa: CAWALSGRALETQYF
cdr3_nt: TGTGCCTGGGCGCTTAGCGGGAGGGCCCTAGAGACCCAGTACTTC

d_call: TRBD2
clone_size: -
v_call: TRBV5-4
j_call: TRBJ2-3
cdr3_aa: CASSLPGTSHNTQYF
cdr3_nt: TGTGCCAGCAGCTTACCCGGGACTAGCCATAATACGCAGTATTTT

d_call: -
clone_size: once
v_call: TRBV6-1
j_call: TRBJ1-4
cdr3_aa: CASSPAEGREKLFF
cdr3_nt: TGTGCCAGCAGTCCCGCGGAGGGGCGGGAAAAACTGTTTTTT

d_call: -
clone_size: -
v_call: TRBV5-1
j_call: TRBJ1-1
cdr3_aa: CASSLGEGMNTEAFF
cdr3_nt: TGCGCCAGCAGCTTGGGAGAGGGCATGAACACTGAAGCTTTCTTT

d_call: TRBD2
clone_size: -
v_call: TRBV5-8
j_call: TRBJ2-5
cdr3_aa: CASSRVNVWGGQETQYF
cdr3_nt: TGTGCCAGCAGCCGAGTAAACGTTTGGGGGGGCCAAGAGACCCAGTACTTC

d_call: -
clone_size: -
v_call: TRBV6-5
j_call: TRBJ2-7
cdr3_aa: CASSSPASGLYEQYF
cdr3_nt: TGTGCCAGCAGTTCCCCCGCAAGCGGCCTCTACGAGCAGTACTTC

d_call: TRBD1
clone_size: once
v_call: TRBV25-1
j_call: TRBJ2-7
cdr3_aa: CASSDPGTGISYEQYF
cdr3_nt: TGTGCCAGCAGTGATCCCGGGACAGGGATCTCCTACGAGCAGTACTTC

d_call: -
clone_size: -
v_call: TRBV29-1
j_call: TRBJ2-7
cdr3_aa: CSVEDPGNSYEQYF
cdr3_nt: TGCAGCGTTGAAGATCCAGGGAACTCCTACGAGCAGTACTTC

d_call: TRBD1
clone_size: -
v_call: TRBV7-3
j_call: TRBJ2-1
cdr3_aa: CASSPQTFGTASYNEQFF
cdr3_nt: TGTGCCAGCAGCCCTCAGACATTCGGGACAGCCTCCTACAATGAGCAGTTCTTC

d_call: -
clone_size: -
v_call: TRBV4-1
j_call: TRBJ2-7
cdr3_aa: CASSQDFPAYEQYF
cdr3_nt: TGCGCCAGCAGCCAAGATTTCCCAGCCTACGAGCAGTACTTC

d_call: TRBD2
clone_size: few
v_call: TRBV6-5
j_call: TRBJ2-7
cdr3_aa: CASSPQAGGTHEQYF
cdr3_nt: TGTGCCAGCAGTCCACAAGCGGGAGGTACCCACGAGCAGTACTTC

d_call: -
clone_size: -
v_call: TRBV5-1
j_call: TRBJ2-2
cdr3_aa: CASSMGLTSYTGELFF
cdr3_nt: TGCGCCAGCAGCATGGGACTCACTAGCTACACCGGGGAGCTGTTTTTT

d_call: -
clone_size: -
v_call: TRBV28
j_call: TRBJ2-7
cdr3_aa: CASSFTGKGIPGEQYF
cdr3_nt: TGTGCCAGCAGTTTTACAGGGAAGGGGATACCGGGAGAGCAGTACTTC

d_call: -
clone_size: -
v_call: TRBV6-5
j_call: TRBJ1-2
cdr3_aa: CAGRGHPF
cdr3_nt: TGTGCCGGGAGAGGCCACCCTTTC

d_call: TRBD1
clone_size: -
v_call: TRBV12-5
j_call: TRBJ1-1
cdr3_aa: CASGTSPGTGGYRWTEAFF
cdr3_nt: TGTGCTAGTGGTACATCACCCGGGACAGGGGGCTATCGGTGGACTGAAGCTTTCTTT

d_call: -
clone_size: -
v_call: TRBV7-6
j_call: TRBJ1-3
cdr3_aa: CASSLAQGSGNTIYF
cdr3_nt: TGTGCCAGCAGCTTAGCCCAGGGTTCCGGAAACACCATATATTTT

d_call: -
clone_size: -
v_call: TRBV7-2
j_call: TRBJ2-5
cdr3_aa: CASSLAVTTETQYF
cdr3_nt: TGTGCCAGCAGCTTAGCTGTGACTACAGAGACCCAGTACTTC

d_call: -
clone_size: -
v_call: TRBV5-1
j_call: TRBJ1-1
cdr3_aa: CASSLEGVGGEAFF
cdr3_nt: TGCGCCAGCAGCTTGGAGGGGGTCGGAGGAGAAGCTTTCTTT

d_call: TRBD2
clone_size: -
v_call: TRBV5-1
j_call: TRBJ2-3
cdr3_aa: CASSLFDSGGAGTDTQYF
cdr3_nt: TGCGCCAGCAGCTTGTTCGATAGCGGGGGGGCCGGCACAGATACGCAGTATTTT

d_call: TRBD2
clone_size: -
v_call: TRBV19
j_call: TRBJ2-2
cdr3_aa: CATRASSGDTGELFF
cdr3_nt: TGTGCCACTAGGGCGTCTAGCGGTGACACCGGGGAGCTGTTTTTT